Following are 13 T cell receptor beta chains from one sample sequenced in a study of CD8 T cells in Susac syndrome. Random hexamers were used to reverse transcribe the RNA input (about 0.45 to 1 ug). From the immunoSEQ multiplex PCR reads, TCRdb called clonotypes with MiXCR, one entry per CDR3 protein. The sample includes roughly 80,000 distinct CDR3 sequences, approximately 94% seen only once; the top ten take 0.4% to 0.55%. Material for sequencing was CD8+ T cells from PBMCs. These receptors were obtained from a human donor with Susac syndrome.

V usage is TRBV3-1 and J usage is TRBJ2-5, with a tentative D call TRBD1 (5 bases). The germline V gene has CDR1 LGHDT and CDR2 YNNKEL (reference sequence). The CDR3 sequence is 14 residues long. The ends were cut back, 0 bases at V and 1 base at J, with 6 bases in the middle. CDR3 region: CASSQDQGQETQYF. For the CDR3, the DNA is TGTGCCAGCAGCCAAGACCAGGGCCAAGAGACCCAGTACTTC.

This clonotype has only one observation. The chain combines TRBV9 with TRBJ1-4; D gene unclear. Per the germline V gene, CDR1 is SGDLS and CDR2 is YYNGEE. V was cut by 0 bases and J by 5 bases, with 11 bases left in between. The CDR3 has 15 amino acids. The DNA of the CDR3 is TGTGCCAGCAGCGTAGACGGGAGGGTGAATGAAAAACTGTTTTTT. Amino acid sequence: CASSVDGRVNEKLFF.

The genes are TRBV12-3 or TRBV12-4 and TRBJ1-1; D perhaps matches TRBD1 (5 bases). The CDR3 sequence is 14 residues long. The V end lost 4 bases, the J end lost 5 bases, and 14 bases lay between the germline ends. The CDR3 DNA follows: TGTGCCAGCAGTTCCCGACGACAGTTTACTGAAGCTTTCTTT. Translating it yields CASSSRRQFTEAFF.

The chain has TRBV24-1 and TRBJ2-5; D tentatively reads TRBD1 or TRBD2 (5 bases each). CDR1 is KGHDR, CDR2 SFDVKD, per germline. The CDR3 consists of 15 residues. V gave up 3 bases and J gave up 1 base, with 11 bases separating them. The CDR3 loop is CATSDTGGSQETQYF. DNA of the CDR3: TGTGCCACCAGTGATACAGGCGGGTCCCAAGAGACCCAGTACTTC.

V gene TRBV24-1 combines with J gene TRBJ2-6; D is tentatively TRBD1 or TRBD2 (6 bases each). The CDR3 spans 15 residues. Trimming cost V 9 bases and J 4 bases, with 15 bases left between them. In germline, CDR1 is KGHDR, CDR2 SFDVKD. The CDR3 nucleotides are TGTGCCACCGCCGGTCAGGGGAGGGGGGCCAACGTCCTGACTTTC. Its translation: CATAGQGRGANVLTF.

This sequence joins TRBV12-5 and TRBJ1-2; 8 bases line up with TRBD1. Trimming cost V 11 bases and J 3 bases; bases outside gene matches: 8. The CDR3 totals 13 residues. CDR1 is LGHNT and CDR2 is FRNRAP in the germline V gene. This chain's CDR3 is CASQEGQDYGYTF. The CDR3 nucleotides read TGTGCTTCTCAGGAGGGACAGGACTATGGCTACACCTTC.

This clonotype is classed as medium-sized. The V and J genes are TRBV11-3 and TRBJ2-3; D gene ambiguous. The CDR3 has 12 residues. Germline V gene sequence: CDR1 SGHNT, CDR2 YENEEA. Trimming pared 4 bases from V and 4 bases from J, leaving 6 bases between. The CDR3 coding sequence is TGTGCCAGCAGCTCCTCGGCAGATACGCAGTATTTT. Translation gives CASSSSADTQYF.

The V and J genes are TRBV27 and TRBJ1-1; the match to TRBD1 covers 7 bases. The CDR3 spans 13 residues. Germline V gene data show CDR1 as MNHEY and CDR2 as SMNVEV (reference sequence). The V and J ends lost 5 bases and 7 bases, in that order; junction bases with no gene match: 7. The CDR3 coding sequence is TGTGCCAGCAGTCCAGGGGGTCTGGGTGAAGCTTTCTTT. This codes for CASSPGGLGEAFF.

This chain links TRBV9 with TRBJ2-7, with D maybe TRBD2 (5 bases). V shed 7 bases and J shed 6 bases, with 11 bases lying between them. Germline lookup yields CDR1 SGDLS and CDR2 YYNGEE. The CDR3 runs 11 residues. CDR3 DNA: TGTGCCAGCGGGCGGGCCACCGAGCAGTACTTC. This sequence encodes CASGRATEQYF.

J is TRBJ1-5 and V is TRBV27, with D unresolved. The V end was cut by 2 bases, the J end by 0 bases, with 8 bases between. In germline, CDR1 is MNHEY, CDR2 SMNVEV (reference sequence). The CDR3 has 15 residues. CDR3 nucleotides: TGTGCCAGCAGTTTAGTCCGGAGTAGCAATCAGCCCCAGCATTTT. This encodes CASSLVRSSNQPQHF.

The chain links TRBV20-1 to TRBJ1-2, with D hard to call. The germline V gene has CDR1 DFQATT and CDR2 SNEGSKA (reference sequence). V was cut by 5 bases and J by 3 bases, with 16 bases left in between. This CDR3 is built from 14 residues. CDR3 sequence reads: CSADQPSRDYGYTF. CDR3 bases: TGCAGTGCTGACCAACCGTCCCGGGACTATGGCTACACCTTC.

The chain recombines TRBV27 with TRBJ2-4; tentatively, D is TRBD2 (6 bases). The CDR3 runs to 13 residues. Germline V gives CDR1 MNHEY, CDR2 SMNVEV (reference sequence). The V end lost 8 bases, the J end lost 3 bases, and 11 bases lay between the germline ends. The CDR3 region has the DNA TGTGCCAGCGCTCTGGGGGGCAAAAACATTCAGTACTTC. It specifies CASALGGKNIQYF.

The V gene is TRBV7-9, the J gene TRBJ2-5; D possibly corresponds to TRBD1 (5 bases). Trimming removed 5 bases from V and 2 bases from J, with 9 bases in between. In germline, CDR1 is SEHNR, CDR2 FQNEAQ (reference sequence). The CDR3 extends over 13 amino acids. As DNA, the CDR3 is TGTGCCAGCAGCCCGACAGTTCAAGAGACCCAGTACTTC. Translating it yields CASSPTVQETQYF.